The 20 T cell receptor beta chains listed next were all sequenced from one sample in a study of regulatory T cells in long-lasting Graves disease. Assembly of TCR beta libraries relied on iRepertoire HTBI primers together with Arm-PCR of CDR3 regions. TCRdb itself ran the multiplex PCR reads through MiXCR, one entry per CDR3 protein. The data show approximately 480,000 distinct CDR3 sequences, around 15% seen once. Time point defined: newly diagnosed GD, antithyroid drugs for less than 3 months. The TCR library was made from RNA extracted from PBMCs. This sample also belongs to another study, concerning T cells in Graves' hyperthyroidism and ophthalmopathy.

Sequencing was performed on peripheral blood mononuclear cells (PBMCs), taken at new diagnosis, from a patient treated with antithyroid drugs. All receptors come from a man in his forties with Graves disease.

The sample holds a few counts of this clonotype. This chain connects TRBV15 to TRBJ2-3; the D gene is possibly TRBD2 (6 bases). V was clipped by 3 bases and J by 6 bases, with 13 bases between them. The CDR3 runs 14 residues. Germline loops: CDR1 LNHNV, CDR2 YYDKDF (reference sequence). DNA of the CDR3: TGTGCCACCAGCAGGGAGGAGGGTGTTGATACGCAGTATTTT. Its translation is CATSREEGVDTQYF.

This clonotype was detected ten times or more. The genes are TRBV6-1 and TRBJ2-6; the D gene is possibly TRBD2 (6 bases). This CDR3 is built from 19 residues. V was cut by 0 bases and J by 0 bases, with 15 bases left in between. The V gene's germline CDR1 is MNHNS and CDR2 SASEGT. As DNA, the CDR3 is TGTGCCAGCAGTGAAGCGCCCGCCGGGAGTTACTCTGGGGCCAACGTCCTGACTTTC. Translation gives CASSEAPAGSYSGANVLTF.

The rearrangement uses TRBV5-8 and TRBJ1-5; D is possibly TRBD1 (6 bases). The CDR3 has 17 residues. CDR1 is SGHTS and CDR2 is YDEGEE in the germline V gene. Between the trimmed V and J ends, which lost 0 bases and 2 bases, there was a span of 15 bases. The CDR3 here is CASSLERGGLGNQPQHF. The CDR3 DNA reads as TGTGCCAGCAGCTTGGAAAGGGGGGGCTTGGGCAATCAGCCCCAGCATTTT.

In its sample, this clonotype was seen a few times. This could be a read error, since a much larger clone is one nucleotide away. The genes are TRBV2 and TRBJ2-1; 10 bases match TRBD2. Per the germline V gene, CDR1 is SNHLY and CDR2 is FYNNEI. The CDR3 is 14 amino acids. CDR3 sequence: CASSIAGGINERFF. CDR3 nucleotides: TGTGCCAGCAGCATAGCGGGAGGAATAAATGAGCGGTTCTTC.

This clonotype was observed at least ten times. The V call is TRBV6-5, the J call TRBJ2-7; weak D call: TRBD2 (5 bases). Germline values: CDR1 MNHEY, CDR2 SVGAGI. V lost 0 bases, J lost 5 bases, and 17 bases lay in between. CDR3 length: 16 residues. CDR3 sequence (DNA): TGTGCCAGCAGTTACTCGATACCGCTACTAGGTGACGAGCAGTACTTC. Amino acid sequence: CASSYSIPLLGDEQYF.

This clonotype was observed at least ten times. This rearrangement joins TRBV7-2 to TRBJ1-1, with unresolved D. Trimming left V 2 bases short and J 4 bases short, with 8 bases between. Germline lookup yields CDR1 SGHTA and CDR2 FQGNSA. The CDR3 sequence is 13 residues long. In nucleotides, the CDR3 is TGTGCCAGCAGCTTACTAATAGCCACTGAAGCTTTCTTT. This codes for CASSLLIATEAFF.

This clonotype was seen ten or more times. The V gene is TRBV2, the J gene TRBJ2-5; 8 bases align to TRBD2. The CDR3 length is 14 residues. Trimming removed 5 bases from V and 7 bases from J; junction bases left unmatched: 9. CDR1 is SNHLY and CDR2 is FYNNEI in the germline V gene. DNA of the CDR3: TGTGCCAGCAGTACCGGGACTAGGGGGGGGACCCAGTACTTC. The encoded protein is CASSTGTRGGTQYF. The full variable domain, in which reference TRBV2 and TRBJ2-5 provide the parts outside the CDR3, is EPEVTQTPSHQVTQMGQEVILRCVPISNHLYFYWYRQILGQKVEFLVSFYNNEISEKSEIFDDQFSVERPDGSNFTLKIRSTKLEDSAMYFCASSTGTRGGTQYFGPGTRLLVL.

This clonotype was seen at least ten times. The CDR3 DNA is TGTGCCTGGAGTGTAGGCGGGAATACCTACGAGCAGTACTTC. Residues: CAWSVGGNTYEQYF. V gene TRBV30 combines with J gene TRBJ2-7; tentative D call: TRBD2 (6 bases). The CDR3 extends over 14 amino acids. Germline V gene lookup returns CDR1 GTSNPN and CDR2 SVGIG (reference sequence). The V gene lost 0 bases and the J gene lost 2 bases, with 11 bases spanning the gap.

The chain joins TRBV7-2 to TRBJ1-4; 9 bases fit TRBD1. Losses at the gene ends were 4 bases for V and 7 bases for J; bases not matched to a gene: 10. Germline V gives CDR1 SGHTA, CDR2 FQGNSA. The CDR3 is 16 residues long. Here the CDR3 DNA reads TGTGCCAGCAGCTACCCCTGGGACAGGGAAGGTGAAAAACTGTTTTTT. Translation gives CASSYPWDREGEKLFF.

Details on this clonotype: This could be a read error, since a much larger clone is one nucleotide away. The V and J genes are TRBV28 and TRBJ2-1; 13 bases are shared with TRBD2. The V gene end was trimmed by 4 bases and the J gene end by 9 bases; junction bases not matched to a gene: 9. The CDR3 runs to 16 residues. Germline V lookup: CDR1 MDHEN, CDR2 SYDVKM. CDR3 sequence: CASSSGLAGVIGEQFF. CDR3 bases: TGTGCCAGCAGTTCCGGACTAGCGGGAGTAATCGGTGAGCAGTTCTTC.

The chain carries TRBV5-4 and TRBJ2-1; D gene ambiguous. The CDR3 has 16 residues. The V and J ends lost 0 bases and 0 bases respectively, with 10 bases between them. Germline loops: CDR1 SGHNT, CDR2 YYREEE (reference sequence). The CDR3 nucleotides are TGTGCCAGCAGCTTGGGGGTGTTGAGCTCCTACAATGAGCAGTTCTTC. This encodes CASSLGVLSSYNEQFF.

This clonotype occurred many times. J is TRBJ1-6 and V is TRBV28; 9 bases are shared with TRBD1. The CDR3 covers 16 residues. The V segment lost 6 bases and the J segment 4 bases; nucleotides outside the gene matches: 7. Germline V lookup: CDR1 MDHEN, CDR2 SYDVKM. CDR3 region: CASSMDRGLYNSPLHF. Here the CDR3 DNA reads TGTGCCAGCAGCATGGACAGGGGATTGTATAATTCACCCCTCCACTTT. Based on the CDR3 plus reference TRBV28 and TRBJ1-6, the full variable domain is DVKVTQSSRYLVKRTGEKVFLECVQDMDHENMFWYRQDPGLGLRLIYFSYDVKMKEKGDIPEGYSVSREKKERFSLILESASTNQTSMYLCASSMDRGLYNSPLHFGNGTRLTVT.

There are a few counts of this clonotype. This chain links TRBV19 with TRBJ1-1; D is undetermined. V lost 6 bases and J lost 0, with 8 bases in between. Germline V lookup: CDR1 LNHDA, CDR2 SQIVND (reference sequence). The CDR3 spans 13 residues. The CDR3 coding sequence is TGTGCCAGTAGCCGACCAGTGAACACTGAAGCTTTCTTT. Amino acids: CASSRPVNTEAFF.

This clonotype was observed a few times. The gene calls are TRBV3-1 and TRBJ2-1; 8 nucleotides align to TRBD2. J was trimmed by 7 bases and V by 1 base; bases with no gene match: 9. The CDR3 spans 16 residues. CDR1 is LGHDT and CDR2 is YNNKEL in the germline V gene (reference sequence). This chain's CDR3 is CASSQGVSGRLNEQFF. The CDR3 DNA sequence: TGTGCCAGCAGCCAAGGTGTCAGCGGGAGATTGAATGAGCAGTTCTTC.

The CDR3 bases are TGTGCCAGCAATAACAGGGCCCAAGAGACCCAGTACTTC. Protein sequence: CASNNRAQETQYF. J is TRBJ2-5 and V is TRBV12-3 or TRBV12-4; TRBD1 might be the D (6 bases). The CDR3 loop spans 13 amino acids. Trimming stripped 7 bases from V and 1 base from J, with 10 bases between.

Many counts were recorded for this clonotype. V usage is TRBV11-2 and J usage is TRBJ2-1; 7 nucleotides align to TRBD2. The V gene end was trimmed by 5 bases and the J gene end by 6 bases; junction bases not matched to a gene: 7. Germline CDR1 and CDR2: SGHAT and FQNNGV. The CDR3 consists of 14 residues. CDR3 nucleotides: TGTGCCAGCAGCGGGGGAGGGCCGTCCAATGAGCAGTTCTTC. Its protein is CASSGGGPSNEQFF.

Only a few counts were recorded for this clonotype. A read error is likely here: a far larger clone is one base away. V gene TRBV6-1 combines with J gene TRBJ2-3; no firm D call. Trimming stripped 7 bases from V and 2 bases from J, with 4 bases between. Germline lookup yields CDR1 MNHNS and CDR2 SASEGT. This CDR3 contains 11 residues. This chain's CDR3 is CASTPTDTQYF. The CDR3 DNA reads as TGTGCCAGCACCCCCACAGATACGCAGTATTTT.

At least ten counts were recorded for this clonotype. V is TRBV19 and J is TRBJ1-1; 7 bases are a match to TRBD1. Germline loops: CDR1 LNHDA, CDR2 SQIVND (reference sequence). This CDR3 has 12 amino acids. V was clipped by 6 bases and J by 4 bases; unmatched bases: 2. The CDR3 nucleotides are TGTGCCAGTAGGACAGGGAGCACTGAAGCTTTCTTT. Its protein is CASRTGSTEAFF.

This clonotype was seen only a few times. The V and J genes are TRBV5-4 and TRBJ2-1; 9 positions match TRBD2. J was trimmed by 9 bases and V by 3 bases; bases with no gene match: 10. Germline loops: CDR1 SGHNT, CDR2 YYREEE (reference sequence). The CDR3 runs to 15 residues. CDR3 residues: CASSSAGGPFGEQFF. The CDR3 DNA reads TGTGCCAGCAGCTCAGCGGGAGGCCCCTTCGGTGAGCAGTTCTTC.

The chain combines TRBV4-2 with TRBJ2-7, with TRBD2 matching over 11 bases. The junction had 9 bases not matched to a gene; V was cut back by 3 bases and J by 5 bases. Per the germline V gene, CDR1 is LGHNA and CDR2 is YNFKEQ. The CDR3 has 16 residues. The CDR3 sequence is CASSQVAGGPSNEQYF. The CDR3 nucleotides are TGTGCCAGCAGCCAGGTAGCGGGAGGGCCATCAAACGAGCAGTACTTC.